The 9 T cell receptor beta chains listed next were all sequenced from one sample in a study of blood T cells in healthy people across ages. The use of a sample-barcoded 5' primer and a J-beta primer mix characterized a second PCR of 7 to 11 cycles. TCRdb redid the calling of the 5' RACE reads with MiXCR, one entry per CDR3 protein. The repertoire holds fewer than 1 million distinct CDR3 sequences, with more than 40% as singletons. Material: blood. The source is a man in his 60s in good health.

CDR3 sequence: CASSLGFGIQYF. The CDR3, as DNA: TGTGCCAGCAGCCTAGGATTCGGCATTCAGTACTTC. V is TRBV14 and J is TRBJ2-4; D is unresolved. The CDR3 totals 12 residues. V lost 4 bases to trimming and J lost 9 bases, with 10 bases between them. Germline lookup yields CDR1 SGHDN and CDR2 FVKESK.

The chain couples TRBV4-3 to TRBJ2-1, with 15 bases that match TRBD2. The CDR3 length is 15 residues. Germline trimming cut 3 bases from V and 11 bases from J; bases unmatched to any gene: 5. The germline gives CDR1 LGHNA, CDR2 YSLEER. The CDR3 reads CASSQEGTSGGKQFF. The CDR3 bases are TGCGCCAGCAGCCAGGAAGGGACTAGCGGGGGGAAGCAGTTCTTC.

The chain employs TRBV6-5 and TRBJ1-2, with 7 bases identical to TRBD1. The V gene's germline CDR1 is MNHEY and CDR2 SVGAGI. The CDR3 spans 16 residues. The trim removed 3 bases at V and 4 bases at J, leaving 11 bases unmatched. This chain's CDR3 is CASSYWDGTERYGYTF. As DNA, the CDR3 is TGTGCCAGCAGTTATTGGGACGGGACAGAGCGCTATGGCTACACCTTC.

This clonotype was counted only a few times. This sequence joins TRBV28 and TRBJ2-5, with TRBD1 matching over 8 bases. Germline values: CDR1 MDHEN, CDR2 SYDVKM. Trimming removed 3 bases from V and 4 bases from J; junction bases left unmatched: 7. The CDR3 loop spans 15 amino acids. CDR3 DNA sequence: TGTGCCAGCAGTTTGACCAGGGGGCAGTCAGAGACCCAGTACTTC. Translated: CASSLTRGQSETQYF.

V is TRBV6-2 or TRBV6-3 and J is TRBJ2-1; 8 bases map to TRBD1. Germline V CDR1 and CDR2: MNHEY, SVGEGT. The CDR3 extends over 12 amino acids. V lost 6 bases to trimming and J lost 5 bases; unmatched junction nucleotides: 0. DNA for the CDR3: TGTGCCAGCAGGACAGGGGACAATGAGCAGTTCTTC. Its translation is CASRTGDNEQFF.

The chain uses TRBV9 and TRBJ2-5, with 8 positions matching TRBD1. With 0 bases clipped from V and 11 bases from J, the junction kept 12 bases outside the gene matches. The CDR3 totals 15 residues. Germline values: CDR1 SGDLS, CDR2 YYNGEE. The CDR3 reads CASSVVETGVGEQYF. The CDR3 nucleotides read TGTGCCAGCAGCGTAGTCGAGACAGGGGTGGGGGAGCAGTACTTC.

The V and J genes are TRBV5-1 and TRBJ2-3; D uncertain. V shed 6 bases and J shed 5 bases, with 13 bases lying between them. The CDR3 is 13 amino acids. Germline V CDR1 and CDR2: SGHRS, YFSETQ. DNA for the CDR3: TGCGCCAGCACCCTGACCCCTGGAGATACGCAGTATTTT. It yields the protein CASTLTPGDTQYF.

The chain has TRBV11-3 and TRBJ1-1; D may be TRBD1 (6 bases). The germline CDR1 and CDR2 sequences are SGHNT and YENEEA. V was pared by 1 base and J by 8 bases, with 14 bases between. The CDR3 is 14 amino acids. This CDR3 is CASSLAGGRGEAFF. CDR3 bases: TGTGCCAGCAGCTTAGCCGGGGGGCGCGGGGAAGCTTTCTTT.

The V and J genes are TRBV15 and TRBJ2-5; D unresolved. V was cut by 0 bases and J by 3 bases, with 11 bases left in between. Germline loops: CDR1 LNHNV, CDR2 YYDKDF (reference sequence). The CDR3 is 15 amino acids. CDR3 nucleotides: TGTGCCACCAGCAGAGATCCGTCAAGTGAAGAGACCCAGTACTTC. Translation gives CATSRDPSSEETQYF.